The text below deals with one T cell receptor beta chain. Antigen unknown. These data are taken from a study of OX40 agonist ivuxolimab in advanced cancers. Looking at the study overall: Ivuxolimab, an agonist antibody against OX40 (CD134), was given to patients. Study findings and constraints: Low clonal expansion, among the lowest seen, marked partial responders at 0.1-3.0 mg/kg. CD8+ T cells averaged more expanded clones than CD4+.

Libraries were prepared by immunoSEQ multiplex PCR; TCRdb keeps only in-frame clonotypes and omits some of them. The table includes 65,000 to 80,000 clones, around 82% detected once. The receptor was isolated from an adult with an advanced solid tumor such as melanoma, head and neck, liver or kidney cancer. Source: CD4+ or CD8+ T cells sorted from blood, taken in a trial of the OX40 agonist ivuxolimab.

This CDR3 reads CASSYGGGSEKLFF. The DNA of the CDR3 is TGTGCCAGCAGTTACGGGGGGGGGAGTGAAAAACTGTTTTTT. This chain connects TRBV6-5 to TRBJ1-4; a weak D match, TRBD1 (5 bases). V dropped 2 bases and J dropped 7 bases, with 11 bases sitting between them. Germline CDR1 MNHEY, CDR2 SVGAGI. The CDR3 extends over 14 amino acids.